This T cell receptor (beta chain) is drawn from a study of T cells in Graves' hyperthyroidism and ophthalmopathy. Findings and caveats of the study: The majority of expanded thyroid clonotypes above 0.001 also appeared in blood. From stable hyperthyroidism, ophthalmopathy was set apart by a 13 V-J model.

This clonotype was observed at least ten times. Antigen unknown. The CDR3 sequence is 15 residues long. Per the germline V gene, CDR1 is MNHNY and CDR2 is SVGAGI (reference sequence). V lost 6 bases and J 4 bases, leaving 18 bases between the germline ends. It was RNA transcripts that yielded the amplified TCR beta CDR3 regions. The TCR CDR3 first-round RT-PCR relied on the HTBI primer set. In TCRdb, the multiplex PCR reads were re-called with MiXCR into one record per CDR3 protein. The sample holds roughly 560,000 distinct CDR3 sequences, roughly 14% seen once. Lactation, pregnancy, other autoimmune disease or uncontrolled infection excluded patients.

Sequenced sample: blood. V usage is TRBV6-6 and J usage is TRBJ1-1, with D uncertain. This receptor was identified in a woman between 40 and 50 years old with Graves' ophthalmopathy. The CDR3 region is CASSKFYGEGTEAFF. The CDR3 nucleotides read TGTGCCAGCAGCAAATTTTACGGGGAAGGCACTGAAGCTTTCTTT.